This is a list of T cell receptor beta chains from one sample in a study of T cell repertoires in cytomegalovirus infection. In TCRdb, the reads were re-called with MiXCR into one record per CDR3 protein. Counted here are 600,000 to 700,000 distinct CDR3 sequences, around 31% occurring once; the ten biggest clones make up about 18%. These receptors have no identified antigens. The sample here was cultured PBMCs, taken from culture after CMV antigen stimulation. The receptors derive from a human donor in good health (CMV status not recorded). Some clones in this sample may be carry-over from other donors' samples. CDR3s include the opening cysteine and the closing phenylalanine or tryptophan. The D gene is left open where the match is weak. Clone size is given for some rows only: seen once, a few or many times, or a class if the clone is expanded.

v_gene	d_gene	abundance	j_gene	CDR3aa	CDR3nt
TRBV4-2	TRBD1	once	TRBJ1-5	CASSRDFFGQVFNQPQHF	TGTGCCAGCAGCCGAGATTTTTTCGGACAGGTTTTTAATCAGCCCCAGCATTTT
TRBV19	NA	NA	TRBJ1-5	CASSGGRSNQPQHF	TGTGCCAGTAGTGGGGGCAGATCTAATCAGCCCCAGCATTTT
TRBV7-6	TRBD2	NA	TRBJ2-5	CASSWGLAGTETQYF	TGTGCCAGCAGCTGGGGACTAGCGGGTACCGAGACCCAGTACTTC
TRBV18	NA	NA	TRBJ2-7	CASSPWSGTYEQYF	TGTGCCAGCTCACCATGGTCTGGGACCTACGAGCAGTACTTC
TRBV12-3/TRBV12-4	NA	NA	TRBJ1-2	CASSLRGVLGYTF	TGTGCCAGCAGTCTAAGGGGGGTTCTAGGCTACACCTTC
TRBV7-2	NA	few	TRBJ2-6	CASSLRPLVGAGANVLTF	TGTGCCAGCAGCCTCCGACCACTGGTCGGGGCTGGGGCCAACGTCCTGACTTTC
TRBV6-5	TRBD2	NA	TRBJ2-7	CASSYSWLAGYEQYF	TGTGCCAGCAGTTACTCGTGGCTAGCGGGCTACGAGCAGTACTTC
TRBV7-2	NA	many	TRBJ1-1	CASSLAREPGTEAFF	TGTGCCAGCAGCTTAGCTCGAGAGCCCGGCACTGAAGCTTTCTTT
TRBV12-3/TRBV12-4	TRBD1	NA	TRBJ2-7	CASSRPGQGVYEQYF	TGTGCCAGCAGTCGGCCGGGACAGGGGGTTTACGAGCAGTACTTC
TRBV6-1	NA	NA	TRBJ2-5	CASSKDNNQETQYF	TGTGCCAGCAGCAAGGACAATAACCAAGAGACCCAGTACTTC
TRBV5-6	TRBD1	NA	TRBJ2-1	CASSPGTDNNEQFF	TGTGCCAGCAGCCCCGGGACAGACAACAATGAGCAGTTCTTC
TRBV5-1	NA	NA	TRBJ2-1	CASTTEWGGDNEQFF	TGCGCCAGCACCACTGAATGGGGTGGGGACAATGAGCAGTTCTTC
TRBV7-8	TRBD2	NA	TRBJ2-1	CASSLAGGSGNYNEQFF	TGTGCCAGCAGCTTGGCCGGGGGGTCCGGAAACTACAATGAGCAGTTCTTC
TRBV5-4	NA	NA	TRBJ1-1	CASSTRTANTEAFF	TGTGCCAGCAGTACGAGGACAGCGAACACTGAAGCTTTCTTT